These T cell receptor beta chains were read from a single sample in a study of T cell repertoires in cytomegalovirus infection. TCRdb reanalysed the reads using MiXCR and keeps one entry per CDR3 protein. This sample carries approximately 910,000 distinct CDR3 sequences, 31% of them seen once, and the ten largest clones take under 15%. Their antigens remain unidentified. Sequences were derived from cultured CD8+ T cells from PBMCs, sampled from culture after CMV antigen stimulation. Every receptor here comes from a human donor in good health (CMV status not recorded). Some clones in this sample may be carry-over from other donors' samples. The CDR3 runs from the conserved cysteine through the conserved F or W. Each record gives: clone size, CDR3 length, D gene, J gene, V gene, CDR3 DNA, CDR3 protein. The D gene is left open where the match is weak. Clone size is given for some rows only: seen once, a few or many times, or a class if the clone is expanded.

NA | 13 | TRBD2 | TRBJ2-1 | TRBV7-9 | TGTGCCAGCAGCACCGGGACTAGGAATGAGCAGTTCTTC | CASSTGTRNEQFF
NA | 15 | NA | TRBJ2-3 | TRBV7-9 | TGTGCCAGCAGCCAACCCGGACAGTTCACAGATACGCAGTATTTT | CASSQPGQFTDTQYF
NA | 13 | NA | TRBJ2-7 | TRBV29-1 | TGCAGCGTTGAGACGGGGAGCTCCTACGAGCAGTACTTC | CSVETGSSYEQYF
few | 15 | NA | TRBJ1-5 | TRBV12-5 | TGTGCTAGTGGTTTAGTAGAATATAGCAATCAGCCCCAGCATTTT | CASGLVEYSNQPQHF
few | 13 | TRBD2 | TRBJ2-7 | TRBV10-3 | TGTGCCATCAACGGACTAGCAACCTACGAGCAGTACTTC | CAINGLATYEQYF
NA | 20 | TRBD2 | TRBJ2-1 | TRBV7-9 | TGTGCCAGCCCCTTACCCGGACTAGCGGGGGATTGGAGCTCCTACAATGAGCAGTTCTTC | CASPLPGLAGDWSSYNEQFF
few | 16 | TRBD2 | TRBJ2-1 | TRBV6-2/TRBV6-3 | TGTGCCAGCAGACCCGGGACTAGCGGATCGTACAATGAGCAGTTCTTC | CASRPGTSGSYNEQFF
few | 12 | NA | TRBJ1-4 | TRBV5-4 | TGTGCCAGCAGCTCCCCAAGTGAAAAACTGTTTTTT | CASSSPSEKLFF
NA | 13 | NA | TRBJ1-1 | TRBV12-3/TRBV12-4 | TGTGCCAGCAGTGCAGAGGGACCCACTGAAGCTTTCTTT | CASSAEGPTEAFF
once | 12 | NA | TRBJ2-1 | TRBV20-1 | TGCAGTGCTAGCAATCATTACAATGAGCAGTTCTTC | CSASNHYNEQFF
NA | 14 | NA | TRBJ1-1 | TRBV27 | TGTGCCAGCAGTTTATCGGGTTTACATACTGAAGCTTTCTTT | CASSLSGLHTEAFF